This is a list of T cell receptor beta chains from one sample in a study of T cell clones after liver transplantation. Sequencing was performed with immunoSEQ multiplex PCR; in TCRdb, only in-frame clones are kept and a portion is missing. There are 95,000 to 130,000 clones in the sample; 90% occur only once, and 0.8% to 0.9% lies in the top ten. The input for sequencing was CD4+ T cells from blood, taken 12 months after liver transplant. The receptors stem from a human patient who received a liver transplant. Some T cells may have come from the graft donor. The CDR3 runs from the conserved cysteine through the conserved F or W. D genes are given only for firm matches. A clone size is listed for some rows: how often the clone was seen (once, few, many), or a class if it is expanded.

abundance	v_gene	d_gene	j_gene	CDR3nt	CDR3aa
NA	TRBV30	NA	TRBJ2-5	TGTGCCTGGAGTCACGCGCGTCGGGAGACCCAGTACTTC	CAWSHARRETQYF
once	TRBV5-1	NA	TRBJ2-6	TGCGCCAGCAGCTTGTTCGGAACAGTTGGAACCTCTGGGGCCAACGTCCTGACTTTC	CASSLFGTVGTSGANVLTF
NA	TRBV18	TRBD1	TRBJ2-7	TGTGCCAGCTCATTGTCGCGGACAGGGGTCGGCGCCGAGCAGTACTTC	CASSLSRTGVGAEQYF
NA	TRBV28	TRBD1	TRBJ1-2	TGTGCCAGCAGACCAGGGGGGTATGGCTACACCTTC	CASRPGGYGYTF
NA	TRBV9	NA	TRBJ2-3	TGTGCCAGCAGCGTAGATCTCCCTCCTGATACGCAGTATTTT	CASSVDLPPDTQYF
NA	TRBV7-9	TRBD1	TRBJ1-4	TGTGCCAGCAGCTTAGGGCAGGGACAGGTAAATGAAAAACTGTTTTTT	CASSLGQGQVNEKLFF
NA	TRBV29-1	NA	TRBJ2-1	TGCAGCGCCGTCGGGGGAAGCGGGGACAAAGAGGAGTTCTTC	CSAVGGSGDKEEFF
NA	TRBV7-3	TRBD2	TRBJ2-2	TGTGCCAGCAGCCCGCGATTTAGTAGCGGGAGTTCCACCGGGGAGCTGTTTTTT	CASSPRFSSGSSTGELFF
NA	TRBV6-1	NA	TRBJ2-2	TGTGCCAGCAGTGAAATAGGGAGCGCCGGGGAGCTGTTTTTT	CASSEIGSAGELFF
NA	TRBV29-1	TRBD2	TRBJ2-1	TGCAGCGCGGCTAGCGGGTCTTACAATGAGCAGTTCTTC	CSAASGSYNEQFF
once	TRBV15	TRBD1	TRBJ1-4	TGTGCCACCAGCAGAGCTCCAGGGGGGGCTAATGAAAAACTGTTTTTT	CATSRAPGGANEKLFF
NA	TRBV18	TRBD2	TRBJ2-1	TGTGCCAGCCGAACGGTTAGCGGGAGAGCGGATGAGCAGTTCTTC	CASRTVSGRADEQFF
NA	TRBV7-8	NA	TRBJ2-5	TGTGCCAGCAGCTTCCCCCCAGCTCCCGGTAAAGAGACCCAGTACTTC	CASSFPPAPGKETQYF
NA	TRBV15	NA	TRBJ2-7	TGTGCCACCAGCAGAGATCGCCCAGCAGGAAACGAGCAGTACTTC	CATSRDRPAGNEQYF
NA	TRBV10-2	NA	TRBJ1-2	TGCGCCAGCAGTCAGGAACCTCTGTTTGGCTACACCTTC	CASSQEPLFGYTF
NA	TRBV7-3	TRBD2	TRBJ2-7	TGTGCCAGCAGCTTCACTAGCGGGAGCTCCTACGAGCAGTACTTC	CASSFTSGSSYEQYF
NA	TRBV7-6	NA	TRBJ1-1	TGTGCCAGCAGCTTGTTTGAGCTGAAGAACACTGAAGCTTTCTTT	CASSLFELKNTEAFF
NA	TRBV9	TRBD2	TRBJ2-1	TGTGCCAGCAGCGGAGGACCCCTTTCTAGCGGGAGGACCTACAATGAGCAGTTCTTC	CASSGGPLSSGRTYNEQFF
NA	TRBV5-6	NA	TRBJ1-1	TGTGCCAGCAGCTTGGGGCTACACAAGGGGAACACTGAAGCTTTCTTT	CASSLGLHKGNTEAFF
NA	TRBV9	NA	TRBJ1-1	TGTGCCAGCAGCCCCCGACACAACGGAGGCACTGAAGCTTTCTTT	CASSPRHNGGTEAFF
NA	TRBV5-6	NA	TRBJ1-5	TGTGCCAGCAGCGCAGATAGCAATCAGCCCCAGCATTTT	CASSADSNQPQHF
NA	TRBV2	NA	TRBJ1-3	TGTGCCAGCAGTGAACAGGCTGGAAACACCATATATTTT	CASSEQAGNTIYF
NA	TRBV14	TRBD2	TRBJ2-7	TGTGCCAGCAGCCCCCTTCCGAGCGGGAGCAACGAGCAGTACTTC	CASSPLPSGSNEQYF
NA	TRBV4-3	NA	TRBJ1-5	TGCGCCAGCAGCCAAGAAATGTGGGCGCCCCAGCATTTT	CASSQEMWAPQHF
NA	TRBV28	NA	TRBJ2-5	TGTGCCAGCAGTTTAGGAGAGGCCATCCAAGAGACCCAGTACTTC	CASSLGEAIQETQYF
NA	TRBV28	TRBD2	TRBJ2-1	TGTGCCAGCAGTACGGGTAGCGGGCCTCTCTCCTACAATGAGCAGTTCTTC	CASSTGSGPLSYNEQFF
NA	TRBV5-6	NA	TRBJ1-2	TGTGCCAGCAGCTTGGATTATGGAGGCTACACCTTC	CASSLDYGGYTF
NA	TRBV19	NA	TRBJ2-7	TGTGCCAGTAGTCCCGGCTACGAGCAGTACTTC	CASSPGYEQYF
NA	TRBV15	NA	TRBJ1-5	TGTGCCACCCCGGTTGGTCAGCCCCAGCATTTT	CATPVGQPQHF
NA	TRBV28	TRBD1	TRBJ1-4	TGTGCCAGCAGTCCCCGACAGGGTCTGAGTGAAAAACTGTTTTTT	CASSPRQGLSEKLFF
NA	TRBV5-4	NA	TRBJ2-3	TGTGCCAGCAGCTTTGGACACCCCACAGATACGCAGTATTTT	CASSFGHPTDTQYF
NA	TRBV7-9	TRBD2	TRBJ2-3	TGTGCCAGCAGCATATTAAACTGGGTAGCGGGGCGCACAGATACGCAGTATTTT	CASSILNWVAGRTDTQYF
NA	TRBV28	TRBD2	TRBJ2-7	TGTGCCAGCGCGTCGGGGGGGCGGACCTACGAGCAGTACTTC	CASASGGRTYEQYF